Described below is a single T cell receptor beta chain sequence and its context. This clone has more than one count but fewer than ten. Its recognized antigen is unknown. Base qualities were left out, and no much larger clone turns up one base away. The data originate from a study of cytomegalovirus exposure and HLA in healthy donors (dated 2017 in TCRdb). With respect to the entire study: An earlier analysis of approximately 640 of the donors reported 250 to 350 Gb of sequence data and some 120 million unique TCR beta sequences from approximately 180 million T cells. Roughly 320 gigabases of sequencing data and about 92 million unique TCR sequences made up an early release that covered 640 HLA-typed donors. Of the approximately 400 genotyped donors, around 81% fell in the genetic ancestry cluster associated with self-reported Caucasian donors. The aim of the study was to test whether cataloging public T cell receptors could identify signatures of past pathogen exposure. The study profiled the T cell repertoires of 500 to 800 subjects by immunosequencing and related them to cytomegalovirus serostatus. In addition to the first cohort of hundreds of subjects, a separate validation cohort of 120 different subjects was used. To predict cytomegalovirus infection status, the study brought together high-throughput TCR immunosequencing, statistical association of individual TCRs with disease status, and machine learning. In a later analysis, previously published TCR beta repertoires from 670 or so donors were re-analyzed and high-resolution HLA genotyping was added so that TCR occurrence patterns could be studied. Rather than drawing on any new phenotypic data, the later analysis identified candidate immune exposures from TCR beta sequences and the way those sequences occurred across donors. An earlier analysis of fewer than 750 of the donors used high-throughput TCR beta sequencing to judge whether each TCR beta V gene segment behaved as functional or pseudogenic. Donor age, sex, ethnicity and CMV serostatus were compiled alongside the repertoire data. Genome-wide SNP genotypes for about 65% of the 666 donors were used in a later genetic analysis, which treated that subset as a discovery cohort. All discovery cohort repertoires had been generated on a single sequencing platform. HLA typing included class I and class II loci at four-digit resolution. Typing coverage differed by locus: A, B, C, DRB1 and DQB1 were typed in roughly 620-630 donors, DQA1 in about 560, DPA1 in nearly 610, and DPB1 in approximately 450. About 5 DR-DQ haplotypes were handled as single units for association and clustering, since linkage in the cohort was strong. Across under 500 genotyped donors of the cohort, an average of approximately 200,000 unique TCR beta nucleotide sequences per donor were sequenced, and roughly 20% of those sequences were non-productive. Results and caveats for the whole study, not just this receptor: A later analysis associated about 17,000 TCR beta sequences with specific HLA alleles at a false discovery rate of 0.05. According to the authors, the approach could potentially be generalized to other disease states and immunological phenotypes. In a later analysis, TCR association rates were found to vary across HLA loci, with the most associated TCRs seen for DRB1 alleles and the fewest for HLA-C alleles. A total of about 150 TCR beta chains were listed by the study as associated with cytomegalovirus. In both the original and validation cohorts, the classifier was reported to diagnose cytomegalovirus status with high specificity and sensitivity. A further reported finding was that TCR beta sequences accurately predicted the HLA-A and HLA-B alleles for most subjects in the first cohort. The presence/absence analyses assumed that sequencing depth was roughly uniform across donors, and that assumption may not be true. Because HLA typing was unavailable for some donors at each locus, only the typed subset was used in association tests. A later genetic analysis reported fewer N-insertions in productive TCRs among donors in an Asian-associated ancestry cluster than the 666-donor mean. A few of the identified cytomegalovirus-associated TCR beta chains were confirmed in vitro to be specific for cytomegalovirus antigens. Most CMV-associated TCR beta chains appeared to be HLA-restricted in a later analysis, and the HLA associations seemed to be driven largely by CMV exposure. Several of the top co-occurrence clusters appeared to be linked to parvovirus B19, influenza, CMV and Epstein-Barr virus, according to a later analysis. A later analysis found that HLA-associated TCR beta chains were more clonally expanded and had lower generation probabilities than equally common non-associated chains. In this cohort, only TCR beta chains were sequenced, and detectable features were limited by the absence of alpha or paired-chain data. An earlier analysis of approximately 570 of the donors showed that most TCR beta V segments appeared in productive rearrangements either about 87% or about 30% of the time, which broadly matched IMGT annotations. V-gene and J-gene trimming of TCR beta chains was associated with a missense DCLRE1C variant in a later genetic analysis, and the association was replicated in an independent cohort. Correlated functional status among segregating V segments might reflect linkage disequilibrium, but an unknown experimental factor could not be ruled out. Most TCR sequences were observed very rarely across donors, whereas some public TCRs were present in many individuals. Assigning TCR associations to individual alleles was difficult when HLA alleles, especially DR and DQ, strongly co-occurred. Because counts were too low, 15 to 20 rarely observed V segments, including chromosome 9 orphons, were excluded from the earlier analysis of about 500 of the donors. Immune exposure information for the cohort was limited to CMV serostatus. A cluster of highly shared sequence variants was judged likely to be a technical artifact of the sequencing pipeline.

The cohort comprised fewer than 750 healthy bone marrow donors. At the time of sampling, all cohort members were nominally healthy, though unrecorded immune exposures were likely present. The donor tested CMV seronegative and was one of the 352 seronegative cohort members. Every donor gave a peripheral blood sample, and the peripheral blood mononuclear cells from that sample were used for TCR beta sequencing. Genomic DNA extraction from the blood cell samples was performed with the Qiagen DNeasy Blood Extraction Kit. Library creation used the immunoSEQ multiplex PCR assay. For the multiplex PCR, a mixture combining 60 forward primers for TCR Vbeta segments and 13 reverse primers for TCR Jbeta segments was used. A multiplex PCR assay on genomic DNA amplified the CDR3 region of rearranged TCR beta genes. The amplified TCR beta libraries were sequenced on the Illumina HiSeq System as 87-base-pair reads. In the authors' own workflow: Across the 500 to 700 repertoires, a later analysis counted about 81 million unique TCR beta chains, 9 million to 14 million of which were shared by at least two donors. Raw reads were error-corrected and collapsed into unique sequences by a nearest-neighbor algorithm in which closely related sequences were merged to remove PCR and sequencing errors. V, D and J gene segments were assigned by aligning CDR3 sequences to IMGT reference sequences. For a sequence to be retained, a match of at least six nucleotides to both a V gene segment and a J gene segment was required. Rearrangements were called productive when the CDR3 lacked stop codons and stayed in frame with V and J; all others were non-productive. Following IMGT convention, CDR3 was defined as the stretch from the second conserved V-encoded cysteine to the conserved J-encoded phenylalanine. Sequences without an unambiguous match to a single V gene segment were excluded from the earlier analysis of a few hundred of the donors. An earlier analysis of about 590 of the donors classified V segments as functional when productive rearrangements were above 56.7% and as segregating when the standard deviation between donors was above 5%. A statistical classification framework was built to diagnose cytomegalovirus status from the catalog of TCR beta chain sequences. A later analysis assigned V and J genes by comparing TCR nucleotide sequences with IMGT/GENE-DB human TR gene sequences. The TCRdist pipeline was used in a later analysis to assign CDR3 sequences and most-parsimonious VDJ recombination scenarios. In a later analysis, every TCR beta chain was defined by the combination of its CDR3 amino acid sequence and its V-gene family, and reads without a unique V-gene family were dropped. To address suspected cross-contamination and a sequencing artifact, a later analysis removed roughly 580 highly shared, low-generation-probability nucleotide sequences. In a later analysis, a clonal expansion index for each public chain was calculated from normalized within-repertoire ranks of inferred template counts. A later analysis computed generation probabilities with a VDJ recombination model fitted to out-of-frame rearrangements, and checked the results against IGoR. In a later analysis, TCR-TCR, TCR-HLA and TCR-CMV co-occurrence was scored with hypergeometric tests, and a repertoire-size bias correction was applied to TCR pairs. False discovery rates were estimated in a later analysis by permuting HLA or CMV assignments 20 times. A later analysis grouped co-occurring TCRs with DBSCAN, adding TCRdist sequence similarity when clustering within HLA-allele-positive subsets. Repertoires with fewer than 30,000 or more than 120,000 public chains were left out of co-occurrence clustering, as were a few repertoires with anomalous nucleotide sharing. TCRdb mirrors the immuneACCESS table, restricted to in-frame sequences. Some clones are absent from its copies; in checked studies, under half trace to an unresolved V gene, and the reason for the others is unknown. Clone size and V and J calls were adopted from that table, with D and trimming inferred from the DNA. Across this sample there are about 56,000 clones, with approximately 83% seen only once. The ten largest make up roughly 1.8% of the sample.

Sample: PBMCs. This TCR was recovered from a man aged 40-55 years in good health and CMV-seronegative.

The DNA sequence is as follows: TGCGCCAGCAGCGAAACCCCGACGGGAGGCAATCAGCCCCAGCATTTT. This encodes CASSETPTGGNQPQHF. This chain is built from TRBV5-1 and TRBJ1-5, with no confidently assigned D gene. Trimming removed 4 bases from V and 2 bases from J, leaving 16 bases between the germline ends. There are 16 amino acids in the CDR3, from cysteine to phenylalanine inclusive. CDR3 DNA only is kept here, 48 bases in frame from base 1. CDR1 and CDR2 (SGHRS, YFSETQ) derive from the germline V gene.